A selection of T cell receptor beta chains follows, all from one sample in a study of T cells in Graves' hyperthyroidism and ophthalmopathy. TCRdb recomputed calls from the multiplex PCR reads with MiXCR, one row per CDR3 protein. The sample has about 690,000 distinct CDR3 sequences, approximately 15% seen once; the top ten hold roughly a sixth. The sequenced sample was blood. The receptors derive from a man in his fifties with Graves' hyperthyroidism. The CDR3 runs from the conserved cysteine through the conserved F or W. The listing skips clone size in some rows; elsewhere it reads once, few, many or a size class.

abundance	v_gene	j_gene	CDR3aa
-	TRBV11-2	TRBJ2-5	CASSVTPDSQETQYF
many	TRBV12-3/TRBV12-4	TRBJ1-1	CASSPQQGAAEAFF
many	TRBV6-1	TRBJ1-1	CASIGWGRRNTEAFF
many	TRBV27	TRBJ2-7	CASAPREGHVEQYF
-	TRBV24-1	TRBJ2-1	CATSDPGGQRYNEQFF
few	TRBV16	TRBJ2-7	CASSPQRDEQYF
few	TRBV5-1	TRBJ1-2	CASTLRIDRRIEGYTF
few	TRBV3-1	TRBJ2-1	CASSQFVERRGSYNEQFF
many	TRBV7-2	TRBJ1-2	CASSRNYGYTF
many	TRBV5-1	TRBJ2-1	CASSLGGGVNEQFF
few	TRBV11-2	TRBJ2-7	CASSRAGTVSSYEQYF
few	TRBV28	TRBJ1-2	CASSTTGARVHGYTF
-	TRBV5-5	TRBJ1-2	CASSLETGTYGYTF
-	TRBV3-1	TRBJ1-1	CASGGLLDTEAFF
many	TRBV28	TRBJ1-2	CASGRGSINYGYTF
few	TRBV6-2/TRBV6-3	TRBJ1-4	CASTRDRANEKLFF
many	TRBV7-3	TRBJ2-3	CVSSPGTDADTQYF
many	TRBV20-1	TRBJ1-1	CSARVGGQNTEAFF
many	TRBV6-1	TRBJ2-7	CASRAGGSQSREQYF
many	TRBV29-1	TRBJ2-1	CSVEPLLAGDSYNEQFF
-	TRBV7-8	TRBJ1-4	CASSETGLGELFF
many	TRBV28	TRBJ1-1	CASSSPGQGLNTEAFF
-	TRBV19	TRBJ1-1	CASSTPPRRRGTEAFF
many	TRBV2	TRBJ1-2	CASSPILRANYGYTF
many	TRBV6-5	TRBJ1-6	CASSYGDSSPLHF
-	TRBV29-1	TRBJ1-2	CSVMPTGAYGYTF
-	TRBV24-1	TRBJ1-4	CATSDSRGISEKLFF
many	TRBV24-1	TRBJ2-5	CATSDTKADQETQYF
-	TRBV4-1	TRBJ2-7	CASSQEVYGASGRSYEQYF
many	TRBV2	TRBJ1-5	CASSEGTNQPQHF
many	TRBV30	TRBJ1-5	CAWSEDGNQPQHF
-	TRBV10-2	TRBJ2-3	CASSESRGLASQYF
few	TRBV14	TRBJ2-3	CASSQDGQNTDTQYF
few	TRBV10-3	TRBJ2-5	CAITSGQETQYF
-	TRBV27	TRBJ1-4	CASRSGQGIEKLFF
few	TRBV19	TRBJ2-7	CASRVQGSSYEQYF
-	TRBV7-2	TRBJ1-6	CASSRRTGQNSPLHF
many	TRBV18	TRBJ2-5	CASSPQLQETQYF
many	TRBV2	TRBJ2-1	CARRSYNEQFF
-	TRBV9	TRBJ1-3	CASSSNPGNTIYF
-	TRBV7-2	TRBJ1-1	CASSAKQGVTEAFF
many	TRBV11-2	TRBJ1-4	CASNGVRGPANEKLFF